This entry lists 3 T cell receptor beta chains sequenced from one sample in a study of blood T cells in healthy people across ages. Primers used in a second PCR of about 7 to 12 cycles were a sample-barcoded 5' primer and a J-beta primer mix. TCRdb recomputed calls from the 5' RACE reads with MiXCR, one row per CDR3 protein. The sample consists of about 1 million distinct CDR3 sequences, around 43% of them appearing once. Sequencing was carried out using blood. The receptors come from a woman aged 60-75 years in good health.

This clonotype turned up a few times. V gene TRBV7-2 combines with J gene TRBJ2-7; 13 nucleotides agree with TRBD2. The ends lost 4 bases at V and 7 bases at J; junction bases unmatched: 4. The germline V gene encodes CDR1 SGHTA and CDR2 FQGNSA. The CDR3 length is 14 residues. The chain's CDR3 is CASSSTSGRYEQYF. The CDR3 bases are TGTGCCAGCAGCTCGACTAGCGGGAGGTATGAGCAGTACTTC.

The V gene is TRBV20-1, the J gene TRBJ1-5; D is perhaps TRBD1 (5 bases). CDR1 DFQATT and CDR2 SNEGSKA come from the germline V gene (reference sequence). With 0 bases removed from V and 3 bases from J, the gap between germline ends came to 15 bases. The CDR3 sequence is 16 residues long. CDR3 nucleotide sequence: TGCAGTGCTAGAGATTTCCGGGACGGCCACAATCAGCCCCAGCATTTT. Residues: CSARDFRDGHNQPQHF.

The rearrangement joins TRBV6-6 to TRBJ2-5, with D hard to call. The end of the DNA aligns better with TRBJ2-7, so the J call may be wrong. The length of the CDR3 is 16 residues. CDR1 is MNHNY and CDR2 is SVGAGI in the germline V gene (reference sequence). The CDR3 protein is CASSYPHLENAGEQYF. The CDR3 DNA reads TGTGCCAGCAGTTACCCCCATTTAGAAAATGCCGGCGAGCAGTACTTC.